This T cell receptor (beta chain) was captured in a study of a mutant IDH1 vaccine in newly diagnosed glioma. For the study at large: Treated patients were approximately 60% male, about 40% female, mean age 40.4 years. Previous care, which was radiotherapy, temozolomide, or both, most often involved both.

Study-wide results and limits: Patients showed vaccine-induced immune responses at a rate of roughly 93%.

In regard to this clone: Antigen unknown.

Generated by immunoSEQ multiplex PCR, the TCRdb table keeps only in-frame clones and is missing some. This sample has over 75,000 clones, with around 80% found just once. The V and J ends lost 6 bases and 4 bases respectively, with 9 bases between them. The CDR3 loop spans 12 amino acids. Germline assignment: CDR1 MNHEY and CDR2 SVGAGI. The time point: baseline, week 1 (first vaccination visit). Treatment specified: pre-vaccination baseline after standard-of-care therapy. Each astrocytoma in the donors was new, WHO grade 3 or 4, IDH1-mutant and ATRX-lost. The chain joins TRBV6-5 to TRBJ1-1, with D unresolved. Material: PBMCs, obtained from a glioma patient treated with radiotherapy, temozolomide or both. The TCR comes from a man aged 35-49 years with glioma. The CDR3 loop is CASRSMGTEAFF. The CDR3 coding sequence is TGTGCCAGCAGATCCATGGGCACTGAAGCTTTCTTT.